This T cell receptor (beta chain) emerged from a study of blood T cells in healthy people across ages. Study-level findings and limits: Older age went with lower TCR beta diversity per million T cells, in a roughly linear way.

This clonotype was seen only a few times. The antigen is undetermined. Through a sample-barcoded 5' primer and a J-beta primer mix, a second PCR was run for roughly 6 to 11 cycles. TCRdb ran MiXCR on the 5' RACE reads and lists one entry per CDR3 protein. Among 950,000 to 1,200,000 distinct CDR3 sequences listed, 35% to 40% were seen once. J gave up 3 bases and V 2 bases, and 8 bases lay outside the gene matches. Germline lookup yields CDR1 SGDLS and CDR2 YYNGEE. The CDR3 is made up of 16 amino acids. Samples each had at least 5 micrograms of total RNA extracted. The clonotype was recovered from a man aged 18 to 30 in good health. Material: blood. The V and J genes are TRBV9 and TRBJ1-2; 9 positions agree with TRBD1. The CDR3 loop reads CASSVPRTGDDYGYTF. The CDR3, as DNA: TGTGCCAGCAGCGTGCCTCGGACAGGGGACGACTATGGCTACACCTTC.